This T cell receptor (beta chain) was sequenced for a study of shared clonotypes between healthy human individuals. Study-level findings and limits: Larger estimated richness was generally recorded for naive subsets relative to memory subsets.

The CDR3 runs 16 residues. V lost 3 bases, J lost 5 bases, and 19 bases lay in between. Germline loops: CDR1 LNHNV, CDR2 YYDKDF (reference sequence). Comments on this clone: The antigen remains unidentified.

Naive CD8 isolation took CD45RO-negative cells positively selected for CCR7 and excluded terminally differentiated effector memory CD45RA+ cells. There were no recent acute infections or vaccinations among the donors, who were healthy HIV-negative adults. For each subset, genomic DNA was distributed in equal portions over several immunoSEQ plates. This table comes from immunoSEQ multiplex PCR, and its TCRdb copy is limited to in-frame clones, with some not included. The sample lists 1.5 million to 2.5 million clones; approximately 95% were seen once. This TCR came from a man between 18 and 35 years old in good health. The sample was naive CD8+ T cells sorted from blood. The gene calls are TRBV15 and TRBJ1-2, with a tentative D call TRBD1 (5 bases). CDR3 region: CATSSETEVLGYGYTF. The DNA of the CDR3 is TGTGCCACCAGCAGTGAGACAGAGGTTCTTGGGTATGGCTACACCTTC.